The TCR beta chain described here comes from a study of blood T cell repertoires in COVID-19. In the study overall: Material from acute and convalescent COVID-19 was sourced from the United States, Italy and Spain. In each case, the material was cDNA or gDNA derived from T cells, B-cell-depleted T cells, or PBMCs.

Authors' processing steps: Quantification of nucleated cells was approximated via reference gene primer amplification. Assay used: immunoSEQ multiplex PCR; TCRdb lists only in-frame clones, some missing. That table furnishes V, J and clone size, whereas the DNA furnished D and trimming. The table lists about 200,000 clones, about nine tenths of them singletons. V trimming: 6 bases; J trimming: 2 bases; junction bases outside the gene matches: 5. Germline CDR1 MNHEY, CDR2 SVGAGI. The CDR3 is made up of 14 amino acids. The chain uses TRBV6-5 and TRBJ2-7; 9 bases line up with TRBD1. The clonotype originates from a man aged 35-49 years with acute or convalescent COVID-19. Sequenced: peripheral blood. CDR3 sequence reads: CASSRTGETYEQYF. CDR3 sequence (DNA): TGTGCCAGCAGCAGGACAGGGGAGACCTACGAGCAGTACTTC.